This T cell receptor beta chain was sequenced in a study of T-cell reconstitution after alpha-beta-depleted transplantation in children. This clonotype has at least ten counts. Germline-derived CDR1 and CDR2 are MNHEY and SVGAGI. The CDR3 runs to 16 residues. V gave up 0 bases and J gave up 3 bases, with 15 bases separating them. The authors prepared the TCRbeta library with unique molecular identifiers. TCRdb independently ran MiXCR on the PCR reads; one entry per CDR3 protein. The sample records 600,000 to 700,000 distinct CDR3 sequences, approximately 17% being singletons. This specimen consisted of PBMCs from the stem cell graft donor, obtained from the stem cell graft. This clonotype was sampled from a human donor who donated a stem cell graft to a child with acute myeloid leukemia. This chain connects TRBV6-5 to TRBJ2-7, with a weak D call TRBD1 (6 bases). As DNA, the CDR3 is TGTGCCAGCAGTTACTCGATGATGGGGGCCGGCTACGAGCAGTACGTC. Its translation: CASSYSMMGAGYEQYV.